A single sample is the source of the 20 T cell receptor beta chains below, sequenced in a study of monozygotic twins with cystic fibrosis. Only in-frame clones appear in the TCRdb table, and some are missing; sequencing was by immunoSEQ multiplex PCR. This sample has about 19,000 clones, with around 97% found just once. Sequenced sample: blood. All receptors derive from a woman in her twenties or thirties with cystic fibrosis.

The chain has TRBV18 and TRBJ1-2, with D maybe TRBD1 (6 bases). CDR1 KGHSH and CDR2 LQKENI come from the germline V gene. Trimming took 3 bases from V and 12 from J, leaving 20 bases between them. This CDR3 has 14 amino acids. The CDR3 region has the DNA TGTGCCAGCTCACCGACTACTACAGGGAGTCATGACACCTTC. Translation: CASSPTTTGSHDTF.

The genes are TRBV9 and TRBJ2-3; D may be TRBD1 or TRBD2 (5 bases each). The CDR3 sequence is 16 residues long. The ends were cut back, 4 bases at V and 0 bases at J, with 15 bases in the middle. Germline V gives CDR1 SGDLS, CDR2 YYNGEE. CDR3 region: CASSPGTGLSTDTQYF. CDR3 DNA: TGTGCCAGCAGCCCCGGTACGGGGCTTAGCACAGATACGCAGTATTTT. Full variable domain (remainder filled in from reference TRBV9 and TRBJ2-3): DSGVTQTPKHLITATGQRVTLRCSPRSGDLSVYWYQQSLDQGLQFLIQYYNGEERAKGNILERFSAQQFPDLHSELNLSSLELGDSALYFCASSPGTGLSTDTQYFGPGTRLTVL.

V and J are TRBV29-1 and TRBJ1-2, with D hard to call. V was shortened by 5 bases and J by 7 bases, with 14 bases between the two germline ends. Looked up from germline, CDR1 is SQVTM and CDR2 is ANQGSEA. CDR3 length equals 12 residues. The CDR3 here is CSVLRAGVGYTF. The CDR3 DNA reads as TGCAGCGTTTTACGGGCAGGCGTTGGCTACACCTTC.

V is TRBV6-1 and J is TRBJ1-1, with a weak D call TRBD1 (6 bases). Germline CDR1 MNHNS, CDR2 SASEGT. This CDR3 region has 15 residues. Trimming stripped 6 bases from V and 2 bases from J, with 16 bases between. The CDR3 DNA sequence: TGTGCCAGCAGGAGGGACATGGGAGTTAACACTGAAGCTTTCTTT. Protein sequence: CASRRDMGVNTEAFF.

The chain uses TRBV6-1 and TRBJ2-7; no clear D gene. Germline CDR1 reads MNHNS; CDR2 reads SASEGT. This CDR3 spans 13 amino acids. The ends were cut back, 1 base at V and 5 bases at J, with 9 bases in the middle. In DNA form, the CDR3 reads TGTGCCAGCAGTGAAGGGGCAAGGGACGAGCAGTACTTC. Translating gives CASSEGARDEQYF.

The chain employs TRBV6-4 and TRBJ2-3, with D possibly matching TRBD1 (5 bases). The CDR3 is 14 residues long. The V end lost 0 bases, the J end lost 1 base, and 5 bases lay between the germline ends. CDR1 and CDR2 from the germline V gene are MRHNA and SNTAGT. The CDR3 sequence is CASSDSTGTDTQYF. In DNA form, the CDR3 reads TGTGCCAGCAGTGACTCGACAGGCACAGATACGCAGTATTTT.

This chain joins TRBV29-1 and TRBJ1-1, with D uncertain. In germline, CDR1 is SQVTM, CDR2 ANQGSEA. This CDR3 region has 12 residues. The V gene lost 5 bases and the J gene lost 1 base, with 8 bases spanning the gap. The CDR3 bases are TGCAGCGTTTTCGGCAAGAACACTGAAGCTTTCTTT. Translating it yields CSVFGKNTEAFF.

This sequence joins TRBV4-1 and TRBJ2-7; D may be TRBD2 (5 bases). The V and J ends lost 1 base and 9 bases respectively, with 19 bases between them. This CDR3 has 15 residues. Germline V gene sequence: CDR1 MGHRA, CDR2 YSYEKL. The CDR3 sequence: CASSQVDGRGLGQYF. The CDR3 nucleotides read TGCGCCAGCAGCCAAGTGGACGGACGCGGGTTAGGGCAGTACTTC.

The V and J genes are TRBV27 and TRBJ1-1; D is uncertain. CDR1 MNHEY and CDR2 SMNVEV come from the germline V gene (reference sequence). This CDR3 region has 14 residues. The V gene lost 7 bases and the J gene lost 4 bases, with 16 bases spanning the gap. The CDR3 DNA sequence: TGTGCCAGCACGCCAGCGGGGAGGTTCACTGAAGCTTTCTTT. It specifies CASTPAGRFTEAFF.

V usage is TRBV13 and J usage is TRBJ1-2; D possibly corresponds to TRBD1 (5 bases). Trimming stripped 4 bases from V and 4 bases from J, with 10 bases between. CDR1 PRHDT and CDR2 FYEKMQ come from the germline V gene (reference sequence). The CDR3 contains 13 residues. The CDR3 sequence is CASSSGRLYGYTF. The CDR3 DNA reads TGTGCCAGCAGCTCGGGACGGCTCTATGGCTACACCTTC.

This clone is a singleton in its sample. This sequence joins TRBV28 and TRBJ2-7, with D possibly matching TRBD2 (5 bases). The germline CDR1 and CDR2 sequences are MDHEN and SYDVKM. CDR3 size: 14 residues. Trimming cost V 6 bases and J 2 bases, with 14 bases left between them. CDR3 in DNA: TGTGCCAGCAGGTCTGGTGGGAGAACCTACGAGCAGTACTTC. Its translation: CASRSGGRTYEQYF. The whole variable domain, filled in from reference TRBV28 and TRBJ2-7, reads DVKVTQSSRYLVKRTGEKVFLECVQDMDHENMFWYRQDPGLGLRLIYFSYDVKMKEKGDIPEGYSVSREKKERFSLILESASTNQTSMYLCASRSGGRTYEQYFGPGTRLTVT.

The chain has TRBV5-1 and TRBJ1-6, with a tentative D call TRBD1 (5 bases). Germline assignment: CDR1 SGHRS and CDR2 YFSETQ. Between the trimmed V and J ends, which lost 4 bases and 7 bases, there was a span of 18 bases. This CDR3 region has 16 residues. CDR3 coding DNA: TGCGCCAGCAGCGGCAACATAGCAGCAGGGAATTCACCCCTCCACTTT. Translated: CASSGNIAAGNSPLHF.

The chain has TRBV5-4 and TRBJ2-5; D remains unclear. The germline V and J ends were trimmed by 0 bases and 3 bases, with 9 bases remaining between them. The CDR3 has 14 amino acids. The germline V gene has CDR1 SGHNT and CDR2 YYREEE (reference sequence). The CDR3: CASSLVARKETQYF. Here the CDR3 DNA reads TGTGCCAGCAGCTTGGTTGCCAGAAAAGAGACCCAGTACTTC. The whole variable domain, filled in from reference TRBV5-4 and TRBJ2-5, reads ETGVTQSPTHLIKTRGQQVTLRCSSQSGHNTVSWYQQALGQGPQFIFQYYREEENGRGNFPPRFSGLQFPNYSSELNVNALELDDSALYLCASSLVARKETQYFGPGTRLLVL.

The chain carries TRBV5-6 and TRBJ2-5, with D uncertain. The length of the CDR3 is 13 residues. CDR1 and CDR2 (germline): SGHDT, YYEEEE. V dropped 2 bases and J dropped 5 bases, with 10 bases sitting between them. The DNA of the CDR3 is TGTGCCAGCAGCTTAGGCCGGTGGGAGACCCAGTACTTC. Its protein is CASSLGRWETQYF.

The genes are TRBV7-9 and TRBJ2-7; D may be TRBD1 (5 bases). V was clipped by 1 base and J by 2 bases, with 9 bases between them. Germline-derived CDR1 and CDR2 are SEHNR and FQNEAQ (reference sequence). CDR3 length: 14 amino acids. This CDR3 is CASSLGDRPYEQYF. Written as DNA, the CDR3 is TGTGCCAGCAGCTTAGGTGACAGACCCTACGAGCAGTACTTC. The complete variable domain, with remaining parts taken from reference TRBV7-9 and TRBJ2-7, reads DTGVSQNPRHKITKRGQNVTFRCDPISEHNRLYWYRQTLGQGPEFLTYFQNEAQLEKSRLLSDRFSAERPKGSFSTLEIQRTEQGDSAMYLCASSLGDRPYEQYFGPGTRLTVT.

V usage is TRBV19 and J usage is TRBJ2-6, with D uncertain. The CDR3 covers 15 residues. V was shortened by 7 bases and J by 5 bases, with 15 bases between the two germline ends. Germline V gene data show CDR1 as LNHDA and CDR2 as SQIVND (reference sequence). In DNA, the CDR3 is TGTGCCAGTACTTTCCGACATGGGTGGGCCAACGTCCTGACTTTC. Its protein product is CASTFRHGWANVLTF.

This chain connects TRBV7-2 to TRBJ1-2, with D possibly matching TRBD1 (6 bases). Trimming pared 5 bases from V and 8 bases from J, leaving 24 bases between. CDR1 is SGHTA and CDR2 is FQGNSA in the germline V gene. The CDR3 totals 16 residues. The CDR3 loop is CASSQVAGAAGVGYTF. CDR3 coding DNA: TGTGCCAGCAGCCAAGTGGCAGGGGCCGCGGGGGTGGGCTACACCTTC. The whole variable domain, filled in from reference TRBV7-2 and TRBJ1-2, reads GAGVSQSPSNKVTEKGKDVELRCDPISGHTALYWYRQSLGQGLEFLIYFQGNSAPDKSGLPSDRFSAERTGGSVSTLTIQRTQQEDSAVYLCASSQVAGAAGVGYTFGSGTRLTVV.

This chain links TRBV6-4 with TRBJ2-3; TRBD2 agrees at 12 bases. V lost 2 bases and J lost 8; bases outside the gene matches: 11. Germline V gene sequence: CDR1 MRHNA, CDR2 SNTAGT. This CDR3 comprises 17 residues. The CDR3 spells CASSDAPLAGGPRTQYF. CDR3 DNA: TGTGCCAGCAGTGACGCCCCGCTAGCGGGGGGGCCCCGTACGCAGTATTTT.

This rearrangement joins TRBV4-1 to TRBJ1-6, with D unclear. The germline CDR1 and CDR2 sequences are MGHRA and YSYEKL. The CDR3 is 17 residues long. With 6 bases removed from V and 0 bases from J, the gap between germline ends came to 15 bases. The CDR3 DNA is TGCGCCAGCAGAAGAGGAGGGCAGCTCTCCTATAATTCACCCCTCCACTTT. It specifies CASRRGGQLSYNSPLHF.

This chain joins TRBV15 and TRBJ2-3; 9 positions match TRBD1. Germline CDR1 LNHNV, CDR2 YYDKDF (reference sequence). This CDR3 comprises 13 residues. With 8 bases clipped from V and 1 base from J, the junction kept 1 base outside the gene matches. The CDR3 bases are TGTGCCACCCGGACAGGGGGCACAGATACGCAGTATTTT. Its protein product is CATRTGGTDTQYF. Drawing the rest from reference TRBV15 and TRBJ2-3, the complete variable domain is DAMVIQNPRYQVTQFGKPVTLSCSQTLNHNVMYWYQQKSSQAPKLLFHYYDKDFNNEADTPDNFQSRRPNTSFCFLDIRSPGLGDTAMYLCATRTGGTDTQYFGPGTRLTVL.